Presented here are 31 T cell receptor beta chains from one specimen sequenced in a study of blood T cell repertoires in COVID-19. The table came from immunoSEQ multiplex PCR; TCRdb's copy has only in-frame clones and leaves some out. This table holds about 380,000 clones, 87% found once. Sample: PBMCs or T cells enriched from blood (not recorded which). These TCRs come from a woman aged 25 to 39 who had recovered from COVID-19.

Only a few counts were recorded for this clone. The chain employs TRBV10-3 and TRBJ2-1; D may be TRBD2 (6 bases). The CDR3 runs 17 residues. The germline gives CDR1 ENHRY, CDR2 SYGVKD. Trimming removed 0 bases at V and 5 bases at J, with 17 bases between. The CDR3 sequence: CAISESIALAPNNEQFF. The CDR3 nucleotides are TGTGCCATCAGTGAGTCTATTGCGCTAGCGCCAAACAATGAGCAGTTCTTC.

A remark on this clone: A read error may account for a junction end that differs from germline. This chain links TRBV7-9 with TRBJ2-2, with D possibly TRBD1 on 6 matching bases. There are 16 residues in the CDR3. Germline V CDR1 and CDR2: SEHNR, FQNEAQ (reference sequence). The CDR3 nucleotides are TGTGCCAGCAGTTTAGCTGTGGGGGCGAACGCCGGGGAGCTGTTTTTT. It specifies CASSLAVGANAGELFF. The complete variable domain, with remaining parts taken from reference TRBV7-9 and TRBJ2-2, reads DTGVSQNPRHKITKRGQNVTFRCDPISEHNRLYWYRQTLGQGPEFLTYFQNEAQLEKSRLLSDRFSAERPKGSFSTLEIQRTEQGDSAMYLCASSLAVGANAGELFFGEGSRLTVL.

The chain joins TRBV28 to TRBJ1-3; tentative D call: TRBD1 (5 bases). This CDR3 is built from 14 residues. The V and J ends lost 7 bases and 2 bases respectively, with 12 bases between them. Germline V CDR1 and CDR2: MDHEN, SYDVKM. The CDR3 here is CASNRGGAGNTIYF. The CDR3 coding sequence is TGTGCCAGCAACCGGGGGGGGGCTGGAAACACCATATATTTT.

The chain has TRBV5-8 and TRBJ1-1; D possibly corresponds to TRBD1 (6 bases). This CDR3 comprises 13 residues. With 0 bases removed from V and 5 bases from J, the gap between germline ends came to 8 bases. Germline values: CDR1 SGHTS, CDR2 YDEGEE. In DNA, the CDR3 is TGTGCCAGCAGCTTGGAAGGGACAACTGAAGCTTTCTTT. This gives the protein CASSLEGTTEAFF.

The rearrangement links TRBV4-1 to TRBJ1-6; the match to TRBD1 covers 7 bases. V gave up 1 base and J gave up 7 bases; unmatched junction bases: 7. Germline lookup yields CDR1 MGHRA and CDR2 YSYEKL. CDR3 size: 16 residues. CDR3 sequence: CASSQVINRGNSPLHF. CDR3 coding DNA: TGCGCCAGCAGCCAAGTTATAAACAGGGGCAATTCACCCCTCCACTTT.

The chain joins TRBV18 to TRBJ1-1, with D possibly TRBD1 on 5 matching bases. The germline CDR1 and CDR2 sequences are KGHSH and LQKENI. The CDR3 is 14 amino acids. V dropped 4 bases and J dropped 0 bases, with 9 bases sitting between them. CDR3 loop: CASSLGGVNTEAFF. In nucleotides, the CDR3 is TGTGCCAGCTCACTGGGGGGGGTGAACACTGAAGCTTTCTTT.

V is TRBV6-4 and J is TRBJ1-2; TRBD1 aligns across 10 bases. The CDR3 is made up of 13 amino acids. V lost 8 bases, J lost 8 bases, and 8 bases stayed unmatched. Germline values: CDR1 MRHNA, CDR2 SNTAGT. The CDR3 bases are TGTGCCAGCCGGGACAGGGGTCGAGGCGGCTACACCTTC. This gives the protein CASRDRGRGGYTF.

The chain couples TRBV15 to TRBJ2-2, with D perhaps TRBD2 (5 bases). With 1 base removed from V and 4 bases from J, the gap between germline ends came to 7 bases. Germline V lookup: CDR1 LNHNV, CDR2 YYDKDF (reference sequence). The CDR3 length is 14 residues. DNA for the CDR3: TGTGCCACCAGCAGAGGAGCGGTCACCGGGGAGCTGTTTTTT. Encoded protein: CATSRGAVTGELFF.

This clone was counted between two and nine times. V is TRBV12-3 or TRBV12-4 and J is TRBJ2-7; 7 nucleotides match TRBD1. Unmatched junction bases numbered 4, after V lost 1 base and J lost 7 bases. The CDR3 totals 13 residues. DNA of the CDR3: TGTGCCAGCAGTTTAGGACAGGGTTGGGAGCAGTACTTC. Amino acids: CASSLGQGWEQYF.

The rearrangement links TRBV5-4 to TRBJ1-2; 12 bases agree with TRBD1. V was clipped by 4 bases and J by 4 bases; unmatched bases: 5. Looked up from germline, CDR1 is SGHNT and CDR2 is YYREEE (reference sequence). The CDR3 runs 15 residues. The CDR3 sequence: CASSVPGQGAYGYTF. The CDR3 bases are TGTGCCAGCAGCGTCCCGGGACAGGGGGCCTATGGCTACACCTTC.

The J gene is TRBJ2-7, the V gene TRBV28, with 12 positions matching TRBD2. CDR3 size: 17 residues. V lost 4 bases, J lost 0 bases, and 7 bases stayed unmatched. Per the germline V gene, CDR1 is MDHEN and CDR2 is SYDVKM. The CDR3 sequence is CASSSRTSGTSSYEQYF. The CDR3 nucleotides are TGTGCCAGCAGTTCCAGGACTAGCGGGACAAGCTCCTACGAGCAGTACTTC.

A note on this clone: Germline and junction disagree at one end, which may indicate a read error. The chain uses TRBV5-1 and TRBJ1-4; 9 nucleotides agree with TRBD1. Germline CDR1 and CDR2: SGHRS and YFSETQ. CDR3 length: 16 residues. The CDR3 protein is CASRLGYRGRSEKLFF. CDR3 nucleotide sequence: TGCGCCAGCAGGTTGGGCTACAGGGGGCGGTCTGAAAAACTGTTTTTT. Supplemented by reference TRBV5-1 and TRBJ1-4, the full variable domain reads KAGVTQTPRYLIKTRGQQVTLSCSPISGHRSVSWYQQTPGQGLQFLFEYFSETQRNKGNFPGRFSGRQFSNSRSEMNVSTLELGDSALYLCASRLGYRGRSEKLFFGSGTQLSVL.

The chain joins TRBV4-1 to TRBJ2-7; 10 nucleotides align to TRBD1. V lost 5 bases to trimming and J lost 1 base; unmatched junction nucleotides: 11. There are 17 residues in the CDR3. From germline, CDR1 is MGHRA and CDR2 YSYEKL. The CDR3 here is CASSKLPGQGSSYEQYF. The CDR3 nucleotides are TGCGCCAGCAGCAAGCTGCCGGGACAGGGGAGTTCCTACGAGCAGTACTTC.

The chain joins TRBV7-2 to TRBJ2-5; D might be TRBD1 (6 bases). The V gene's germline CDR1 is SGHTA and CDR2 FQGNSA. The CDR3 contains 16 residues. The germline V and J ends were trimmed by 5 bases and 3 bases, with 19 bases remaining between them. CDR3 DNA: TGTGCCAGCAGCCCCATTATATACTGGACAGAAGAGACCCAGTACTTC. It codes for CASSPIIYWTEETQYF.

This chain links TRBV27 with TRBJ2-7, with 9 bases fitting TRBD1. The CDR3 spans 16 residues. Germline CDR1 is MNHEY and CDR2 is SMNVEV (reference sequence). Germline trimming cut 4 bases from V and 4 bases from J; bases unmatched to any gene: 11. The CDR3 DNA reads TGTGCCAGCAGTTCAGGCTCCCCGGGACAGGGTTACGAGCAGTACTTC. Residues: CASSSGSPGQGYEQYF.

The V call is TRBV7-6, the J call TRBJ2-1; TRBD2 aligns across 9 bases. Germline-derived CDR1 and CDR2 are SGHVS and FNYEAQ. Losses at the gene ends were 3 bases for V and 5 bases for J; bases not matched to a gene: 11. The CDR3 covers 17 residues. This chain's CDR3 is CASSLAGGPLLNNEQFF. The CDR3 nucleotides are TGTGCCAGCAGCTTGGCGGGAGGGCCTTTGTTGAACAATGAGCAGTTCTTC.

The gene calls are TRBV4-1 and TRBJ1-4; D remains ambiguous. CDR1 and CDR2 from the germline V gene are MGHRA and YSYEKL. The CDR3 is made up of 13 amino acids. Trimming shortened V by 1 base and J by 8 bases, and 8 bases separated the two germline ends. The CDR3, as DNA: TGCGCCAGCAGCCAAGTAAGCGCGGAAAAACTGTTTTTT. Translating it yields CASSQVSAEKLFF.

Comment on this clone: In the same sample, other DNA sequences code for this CDR3. V and J are TRBV7-2 and TRBJ1-2; possibly TRBD1 for D (5 bases). Germline lookup yields CDR1 SGHTA and CDR2 FQGNSA. V was trimmed by 5 bases and J by 6 bases, leaving 13 bases between them. CDR3 length: 13 residues. Here the CDR3 reads CASSVSPQDGYTF. CDR3 DNA: TGTGCCAGCAGCGTGAGCCCACAGGATGGCTACACCTTC.

The CDR3 reads CASSPGWTSSTDTQYF. The DNA of the CDR3 is TGTGCCAGCAGCCCGGGATGGACTTCTAGCACAGATACGCAGTATTTT. The chain recombines TRBV5-5 with TRBJ2-3, with D perhaps TRBD2 (5 bases). Trimming shortened V by 4 bases and J by 0 bases, and 15 bases separated the two germline ends. The CDR3 runs to 16 residues. Germline values: CDR1 SGHKS, CDR2 YYEKEE (reference sequence).

This clone has just one count. The V and J genes are TRBV4-1 and TRBJ1-2; 7 nucleotides match TRBD1. V lost 0 bases, J lost 4 bases, and 5 bases stayed unmatched. This CDR3 has 15 amino acids. The germline V gene has CDR1 MGHRA and CDR2 YSYEKL. CDR3 DNA: TGCGCCAGCAGCCAAGAGGGACAGAGAGTCTATGGCTACACCTTC. This translates into CASSQEGQRVYGYTF.

The chain carries TRBV19 and TRBJ2-2; 8 bases map to TRBD1. Germline V gene data show CDR1 as LNHDA and CDR2 as SQIVND (reference sequence). V lost 3 bases to trimming and J lost 1 base; unmatched junction nucleotides: 7. The CDR3 length is 17 residues. In DNA, the CDR3 is TGTGCCAGTAGTATCGCGGCCGGGACAGGGAACACCGGGGAGCTGTTTTTT. Translating it yields CASSIAAGTGNTGELFF.

J is TRBJ2-7 and V is TRBV5-6, with TRBD1 matching over 8 bases. V dropped 4 bases and J dropped 5; count of bases not matched to a gene: 8. Germline CDR1 reads SGHDT; CDR2 reads YYEEEE. The CDR3 is 14 amino acids. CDR3: CASSPGQEYHEQYF. CDR3 bases: TGTGCCAGCAGCCCGGGACAGGAATACCACGAGCAGTACTTC.

Points on this clone: Different DNA sequences within this sample yield the same CDR3. The chain joins TRBV30 to TRBJ1-3; D remains unclear. The CDR3 length is 14 residues. Trimming pared 0 bases from V and 0 bases from J, leaving 6 bases between. CDR1 and CDR2 (germline): GTSNPN, SVGIG (reference sequence). The CDR3 nucleotides are TGTGCCTGGAGTGTAACAAGCTCTGGAAACACCATATATTTT. It specifies CAWSVTSSGNTIYF. The entire variable domain, with the rest obtained from reference TRBV30 and TRBJ1-3, is as follows: SQTIHQWPATLVQPVGSPLSLECTVEGTSNPNLYWYRQAAGRGLQLLFYSVGIGQISSEVPQNLSASRPQDRQFILSSKKLLLSDSGFYLCAWSVTSSGNTIYFGEGSWLTVV.

The chain recombines TRBV28 with TRBJ2-3; 11 bases match TRBD2. CDR3 length: 16 amino acids. The ends lost 5 bases at V and 0 bases at J; junction bases unmatched: 4. Germline-derived CDR1 and CDR2 are MDHEN and SYDVKM. The CDR3 DNA is TGTGCCAGCAGTGCTAGCGGGGGGCCTAGCACAGATACGCAGTATTTT. Translation gives CASSASGGPSTDTQYF.

The genes are TRBV4-1 and TRBJ2-7, with 8 bases fitting TRBD2. J gave up 4 bases and V 4 bases, and 6 bases lay outside the gene matches. CDR3 size: 14 residues. Germline V lookup: CDR1 MGHRA, CDR2 YSYEKL. CDR3 bases: TGCGCCAGCAGCCCAAGCGGGAGAGGGTACGAGCAGTACTTC. Protein: CASSPSGRGYEQYF.

The chain recombines TRBV24-1 with TRBJ2-6; D remains unclear. The germline V gene has CDR1 KGHDR and CDR2 SFDVKD. V was clipped by 3 bases and J by 2 bases, with 7 bases between them. CDR3 length: 15 residues. The chain's CDR3 is CATSDTRAGANVLTF. DNA of the CDR3: TGTGCCACCAGTGATACCCGGGCTGGGGCCAACGTCCTGACTTTC.

J is TRBJ1-1 and V is TRBV5-8, with unresolved D. CDR1 and CDR2 (germline): SGHTS, YDEGEE. The CDR3 spans 13 residues. V lost 5 bases and J 4 bases, leaving 12 bases between the germline ends. This chain's CDR3 is CASSNSMSTEAFF. The CDR3 DNA reads as TGTGCCAGCAGTAATTCTATGAGCACTGAAGCTTTCTTT.

The chain links TRBV15 to TRBJ1-1; D is possibly TRBD1 (6 bases). The CDR3 is made up of 15 amino acids. Germline assignment: CDR1 LNHNV and CDR2 YYDKDF (reference sequence). The V and J ends lost 5 bases and 2 bases respectively, with 15 bases between them. The CDR3 spells CATSLRDTLNTEAFF. The DNA for the CDR3 is TGTGCCACCAGCCTCCGGGACACCCTAAACACTGAAGCTTTCTTT. The full variable domain, rest sourced from reference TRBV15 and TRBJ1-1, is DAMVIQNPRYQVTQFGKPVTLSCSQTLNHNVMYWYQQKSSQAPKLLFHYYDKDFNNEADTPDNFQSRRPNTSFCFLDIRSPGLGDTAMYLCATSLRDTLNTEAFFGQGTRLTVV.

This chain uses TRBV5-4 with TRBJ1-6, with 8 positions matching TRBD1. The CDR3 runs 15 residues. J was trimmed by 5 bases and V by 0 bases; bases with no gene match: 1. Per germline, CDR1 SGHNT and CDR2 YYREEE (reference sequence). CDR3 nucleotides: TGTGCCAGCAGCTTGGGGGACAGGAATAATTCACCCCTCCACTTT. It translates to CASSLGDRNNSPLHF.

The rearrangement joins TRBV4-2 to TRBJ1-2; 9 nucleotides match TRBD1. Germline loops: CDR1 LGHNA, CDR2 YNFKEQ. Trimming took 0 bases from V and 3 from J; bases not matched to a gene: 5. CDR3 length: 16 amino acids. CDR3 residues: CASSQDHRGQYYGYTF. As DNA, the CDR3 is TGTGCCAGCAGCCAAGATCACAGGGGGCAGTACTATGGCTACACCTTC.

The chain is built from TRBV7-8 and TRBJ2-3, with TRBD2 matching over 7 bases. The ends lost 5 bases at V and 2 bases at J; junction bases unmatched: 10. In germline, CDR1 is SGHVS, CDR2 FQNEAQ. The CDR3 contains 16 residues. The CDR3 sequence is CASSPRGAGDTDTQYF. The CDR3 DNA reads as TGTGCCAGCAGCCCTCGAGGGGCGGGGGACACAGATACGCAGTATTTT.